This T cell receptor beta chain was sequenced in a study of T cell changes during pregnancy in multiple sclerosis. Germline CDR1 is KGHSH and CDR2 is LQKENI. The V and J ends lost 3 bases and 2 bases respectively, with 13 bases between them. CDR3 length equals 15 residues. Some clones are missing from TCRdb's copy, which holds only in-frame ones; the method was immunoSEQ multiplex PCR. Of tens of thousands of clones detected, more than 80% appear once; the ten largest clones hold more than 0.3%. This material consisted of CD4+ T cells from peripheral blood mononuclear cells, taken before pregnancy. The receptor comes from a female donor with multiple sclerosis, enrolled in a pregnancy study. This rearrangement joins TRBV18 to TRBJ1-1; D gene unclear. CDR3 sequence (DNA): TGTGCCAGCTCACCCCTGGTATCAGAAAACACTGAAGCTTTCTTT. Protein product: CASSPLVSENTEAFF.